The 26 T cell receptor beta chains presented below share a single source sample, sequenced in a study of early T cells in non-severe SARS-CoV-2 infection. In TCRdb, the 5' RACE reads were re-called with MiXCR into one record per CDR3 protein. The profile shows roughly 100,000 distinct CDR3 sequences, under 15% of them singletons. Sequenced: whole blood. These receptors all come from an adult who was a healthcare worker with PCR-confirmed SARS-CoV-2 infection or an uninfected control (not recorded which).

Points on this clonotype: Germline and junction disagree at one end, which may indicate a read error. V gene TRBV28 combines with J gene TRBJ1-5; D ambiguous. This CDR3 contains 14 residues. Germline V CDR1 and CDR2: MDHEN, SYDVKM. This CDR3 reads CVSGSSPLQFAQHF. The CDR3 region has the DNA TGTGTCAGCGGATCGAGCCCACTCCAGTTCGCCCAGCATTTT.

This clonotype was observed at least ten times. The rearrangement joins TRBV28 to TRBJ2-7; D gene uncertain. V was pared by 3 bases and J by 5 bases, with 11 bases between. Germline V gives CDR1 MDHEN, CDR2 SYDVKM. The CDR3 extends over 13 amino acids. DNA of the CDR3: TGTGCCAGCAGTTTGGTGGGGTTTCACGAGCAGTACTTC. Its protein product is CASSLVGFHEQYF.

The chain joins TRBV6-6 to TRBJ2-2; no clear D gene. Per the germline V gene, CDR1 is MNHNY and CDR2 is SVGAGI (reference sequence). The CDR3 runs 14 residues. Trimming removed 4 bases from V and 3 bases from J, with 9 bases in between. Here the CDR3 reads CASSFYSYTGELFF. In DNA, the CDR3 is TGTGCCAGCAGTTTTTACAGCTACACCGGGGAGCTGTTTTTT.

The sample holds many counts of this clonotype. The rearrangement uses TRBV7-2 and TRBJ2-3; TRBD2 might be the D (6 bases). CDR3 length: 15 residues. Germline CDR1 is SGHTA and CDR2 is FQGNSA. Trimming removed 2 bases at V and 4 bases at J, with 13 bases between. Here the CDR3 reads CASSLFAGRPDTQYF. The CDR3 nucleotides read TGTGCCAGCAGCTTATTTGCGGGACGCCCAGATACGCAGTATTTT.

This clonotype was recorded at least ten times. The chain has TRBV6-5 and TRBJ2-4, with D hard to call. The CDR3 is 13 amino acids. Trimming cost V 8 bases and J 7 bases, with 15 bases left between them. The germline V gene has CDR1 MNHEY and CDR2 SVGAGI. The CDR3 loop is CASSRNLKNIQYF. CDR3 DNA: TGTGCCAGCTCGAGGAACTTGAAGAACATTCAGTACTTC.

This clonotype was seen ten or more times. The chain employs TRBV29-1 and TRBJ2-7; D is unclear. V was cut by 1 base and J by 2 bases, with 6 bases left in between. This CDR3 is built from 12 residues. Germline CDR1 SQVTM, CDR2 ANQGSEA. The CDR3 DNA reads TGCAGCGTTGAAGGTCTCGCCTACGAGCAGTACTTC. This codes for CSVEGLAYEQYF.

This rearrangement joins TRBV7-9 to TRBJ2-2, with D unclear. V lost 7 bases and J lost 1, with 10 bases in between. Germline CDR1 is SEHNR and CDR2 is FQNEAQ (reference sequence). CDR3 length equals 14 residues. The chain's CDR3 is CASKPGRNTGELFF. CDR3 bases: TGTGCCAGCAAGCCAGGAAGGAACACCGGGGAGCTGTTTTTT.

This clonotype appeared many times. The rearrangement links TRBV28 to TRBJ2-5, with 8 bases lining up with TRBD2. V was pared by 1 base and J by 5 bases, with 6 bases of the junction left unmatched. Germline V gene sequence: CDR1 MDHEN, CDR2 SYDVKM. The CDR3 spans 15 residues. This CDR3 reads CASSLSIGGGETQYF. CDR3 DNA: TGTGCCAGCAGTTTATCGATCGGGGGGGGCGAGACCCAGTACTTC. Full variable domain (rest looked up from reference TRBV28 and TRBJ2-5): DVKVTQSSRYLVKRTGEKVFLECVQDMDHENMFWYRQDPGLGLRLIYFSYDVKMKEKGDIPEGYSVSREKKERFSLILESASTNQTSMYLCASSLSIGGGETQYFGPGTRLLVL.

This clonotype was seen ten or more times. V gene TRBV27 combines with J gene TRBJ2-7, with 7 bases identical to TRBD1. CDR1 is MNHEY, CDR2 SMNVEV, per germline (reference sequence). The junction had 7 bases not matched to a gene; V was cut back by 4 bases and J by 4 bases. The CDR3 is made up of 14 amino acids. The CDR3 loop is CASSSGQPSYEQYF. The CDR3 nucleotides read TGTGCCAGCAGTTCGGGACAGCCCTCTTACGAGCAGTACTTC.

The genes are TRBV7-9 and TRBJ2-7; D uncertain. From germline, CDR1 is SEHNR and CDR2 FQNEAQ (reference sequence). Deletions cut 2 bases from V and 3 bases from J, with 2 bases between. This CDR3 contains 11 residues. As DNA, the CDR3 is TGTGCCAGCAGCTTACACTACGAGCAGTACTTC. The encoded protein is CASSLHYEQYF.

This clonotype has only a few counts. CDR3 residues: CASSLLAGARDTQYF. The CDR3 coding sequence is TGTGCCAGCAGCTTATTGGCGGGAGCCCGAGATACGCAGTATTTT. The chain employs TRBV7-8 and TRBJ2-3, with 7 bases aligning to TRBD2. CDR3 length: 15 amino acids. V was clipped by 2 bases and J by 5 bases; unmatched bases: 7. CDR1 and CDR2 from the germline V gene are SGHVS and FQNEAQ.

The CDR3 DNA is TGTGCCAGCAGCCCAACTAGTGCTGAGCAGTTCTTC. Translated: CASSPTSAEQFF. The chain combines TRBV7-9 with TRBJ2-1, with a tentative D call TRBD2 (5 bases). Germline-derived CDR1 and CDR2 are SEHNR and FQNEAQ (reference sequence). CDR3 length: 12 amino acids. The V and J ends lost 5 bases and 9 bases respectively, with 11 bases between them.

This clonotype appeared many times. The gene calls are TRBV29-1 and TRBJ2-3, with 9 positions matching TRBD2. CDR3 length equals 15 residues. The J segment lost 3 bases and the V segment lost 4 bases, leaving 8 bases of the junction unmatched. Germline V gives CDR1 SQVTM, CDR2 ANQGSEA. The CDR3 DNA follows: TGCAGCGTTGTTAGCGGGAGTCTAAGGACAGATACGCAGTATTTT. It translates to CSVVSGSLRTDTQYF.

CDR3 amino acids: CASSYRERERDGTYYEQYF. The CDR3 nucleotides read TGTGCCAGCAGCTATCGGGAGCGGGAGAGGGACGGGACGTACTACGAGCAGTACTTC. The gene calls are TRBV7-2 and TRBJ2-7; 8 bases align to TRBD2. Unmatched junction bases numbered 20, after V lost 4 bases and J lost 3 bases. This CDR3 has 19 residues. The germline CDR1 and CDR2 sequences are SGHTA and FQGNSA.

This clonotype appeared a few times. This chain links TRBV3-1 with TRBJ2-2; D gene uncertain. V lost 2 bases, J lost 0 bases, and 4 bases lay in between. This CDR3 is 14 amino acids long. Looked up from germline, CDR1 is LGHDT and CDR2 is YNNKEL (reference sequence). CDR3 loop: CASSQYSNTGELFF. DNA for the CDR3: TGTGCCAGCAGCCAATACTCGAACACCGGGGAGCTGTTTTTT.

Details on this clonotype: A read error may explain this, as a much larger clone is one base away. The rearrangement joins TRBV29-1 to TRBJ1-2; TRBD1 might be the D (5 bases). The V and J ends lost 8 bases and 7 bases respectively, with 20 bases between them. CDR1 and CDR2 from the germline V gene are SQVTM and ANQGSEA. The CDR3 sequence is 13 residues long. The CDR3 loop is CSTRQSLGFGYTF. CDR3 nucleotides: TGCAGCACGAGACAGTCCCTCGGATTTGGCTACACCTTC. Full variable domain (rest looked up from reference TRBV29-1 and TRBJ1-2): SAVISQKPSRDICQRGTSLTIQCQVDSQVTMMFWYRQQPGQSLTLIATANQGSEATYESGFVIDKFPISRPNLTFSTLTVSNMSPEDSSIYLCSTRQSLGFGYTFGSGTRLTVV.

This rearrangement joins TRBV9 to TRBJ1-1, with 7 bases lining up with TRBD1. The germline CDR1 and CDR2 sequences are SGDLS and YYNGEE. The CDR3 covers 16 residues. The J segment lost 4 bases and the V segment lost 4 bases, leaving 13 bases of the junction unmatched. The CDR3 sequence is CASSPRSGQVRTEAFF. For the CDR3, the DNA is TGTGCCAGCAGCCCCCGGTCCGGACAGGTTCGCACTGAAGCTTTCTTT.

This clonotype was seen ten or more times. The chain couples TRBV12-3 or TRBV12-4 to TRBJ1-1; D remains ambiguous. Trimming pared 7 bases from V and 5 bases from J, leaving 14 bases between. The CDR3 extends over 13 amino acids. Here the CDR3 reads CASTLGGKTEAFF. The DNA for the CDR3 is TGTGCCAGCACCCTAGGAGGGAAGACTGAAGCTTTCTTT.

This clonotype was found a few times. V gene TRBV9 combines with J gene TRBJ2-7; D perhaps matches TRBD2 (6 bases). This CDR3 spans 16 amino acids. Trimming removed 0 bases from V and 1 base from J, with 14 bases in between. The germline V gene encodes CDR1 SGDLS and CDR2 YYNGEE. Here the CDR3 DNA reads TGTGCCAGCAGCGTAGGTGGCGGCGGGAATTCCTACGAGCAGTACTTC. Residues: CASSVGGGGNSYEQYF. Filled out from reference TRBV9 and TRBJ2-7, the complete variable domain reads DSGVTQTPKHLITATGQRVTLRCSPRSGDLSVYWYQQSLDQGLQFLIQYYNGEERAKGNILERFSAQQFPDLHSELNLSSLELGDSALYFCASSVGGGGNSYEQYFGPGTRLTVT.

This clonotype came up many times. V gene TRBV6-5 combines with J gene TRBJ2-5, with 7 bases aligning to TRBD2. Germline-derived CDR1 and CDR2 are MNHEY and SVGAGI. The V gene end was trimmed by 7 bases and the J gene end by 5 bases; junction bases not matched to a gene: 13. CDR3 length: 15 amino acids. CDR3 coding DNA: TGTGCCAGCACCATAGGAGGACTAGGGGTGGAGACCCAGTACTTC. Amino acids: CASTIGGLGVETQYF.

The genes are TRBV18 and TRBJ2-5, with D possibly being TRBD1 (6 bases). Germline CDR1 is KGHSH and CDR2 is LQKENI. The CDR3 has 15 residues. V was trimmed by 3 bases and J by 1 base, leaving 12 bases between them. CDR3 sequence reads: CASSPPGQRQETQYF. In nucleotides, the CDR3 is TGTGCCAGCTCACCCCCTGGACAGCGCCAAGAGACCCAGTACTTC.

The chain couples TRBV7-9 to TRBJ2-7, with TRBD2 matching over 9 bases. Germline V gives CDR1 SEHNR, CDR2 FQNEAQ (reference sequence). This CDR3 is 17 amino acids long. V lost 1 base and J lost 3; bases outside the gene matches: 10. This chain's CDR3 is CASSLEGIAGAHYEQYF. The CDR3, as DNA: TGTGCCAGCAGCTTAGAGGGTATAGCGGGAGCCCACTACGAGCAGTACTTC.

The chain carries TRBV4-1 and TRBJ1-4; D gene ambiguous. The CDR3 length is 15 residues. Trimming took off 1 base at V and 4 bases at J, with 10 bases between the two ends. In germline, CDR1 is MGHRA, CDR2 YSYEKL. CDR3 residues: CASSQAGRFNEKLFF. The CDR3 DNA sequence: TGCGCCAGCAGCCAAGCCGGACGGTTTAATGAAAAACTGTTTTTT.

There are many counts of this clonotype. This CDR3 reads CASSLEGYGYTF. As DNA, the CDR3 is TGTGCCAGCAGCTTAGAGGGCTATGGCTACACCTTC. The chain uses TRBV5-6 and TRBJ1-2; D unclear. The CDR3 contains 12 residues. The V end lost 2 bases, the J end lost 4 bases, and 6 bases lay between the germline ends. The germline gives CDR1 SGHDT, CDR2 YYEEEE.

This clonotype was seen more than once but under ten times. The CDR3 sequence: CSARDSGTYSNQPQHF. For the CDR3, the DNA is TGCAGTGCTAGAGATTCCGGGACGTATAGCAATCAGCCCCAGCATTTT. The V and J genes are TRBV20-1 and TRBJ1-5, with TRBD1 as a possible D gene (5 bases). V was trimmed by 0 bases and J by 0 bases, leaving 12 bases between them. This CDR3 contains 16 residues. The germline CDR1 and CDR2 sequences are DFQATT and SNEGSKA (reference sequence).

At least ten counts were recorded for this clonotype. The chain employs TRBV21-1 and TRBJ2-3. TRBV21-1 is a listed pseudogene. This CDR3 comprises 15 residues. The DNA of the CDR3 is TGTGCCAGCAGGAAACACCACCCAACCACAGATACGCAGTATTTT. Encoded protein: CASRKHHPTTDTQYF.